The present TCR beta chain was sequenced within a study of blood T cell repertoires in COVID-19 (dated by TCRdb to 2020 to 2021). With respect to the entire study: The collaborator samples originated in the United States, Italy and Spain and spanned the acute and convalescent phases of COVID-19. The material from the prospective study consisted of cDNA or gDNA derived from T cells, B-cell-depleted T cells, or PBMCs. Subjects who had been exposed to COVID-19, were actively infected with it, or had recovered from it provided the deeply sampled blood TCRbeta repertoires that made up the dataset. The repertoires were made available in a free public database intended to serve as a resource for research on the immune response to SARS-CoV-2. Samples came from the ongoing ImmuneRACE study (first 160 participants) plus 1,254 subjects from 6 global collaborators. The sample metadata nearly always contained a de-identified subject ID, COVID-19 status, age in years and sex. Where available, HLA class I and class II types were obtained from metadata supplied by the sample provider rather than from assay-based typing.

One collaborating source in Seattle enrolled patients while the patients were actively infected and followed the patients over time throughout the course of disease. The collaborating institutions used their own protocols to collect whole blood in K2EDTA tubes. For TCRbeta analysis, collaborator samples were shipped as frozen whole blood, as isolated PBMCs, or as DNA extracted from either sample type. According to the germline V gene (reference sequence), CDR1 reads MNHNY and CDR2 reads SVGAGI. V loses 5 bases at its end and J loses 10 bases; junction bases beyond the gene matches: 7. From cysteine to phenylalanine, the CDR3 is 12 amino acids long. The read is trimmed to its CDR3 DNA, 36 bases read in frame from base 1. General study outcomes and caveats: Clinical and demographic metadata were provided uncurated, with the amount varying by source and participant.

Worth noting for this clone: Its antigen target is currently unknown. Qualities for individual bases were not recorded, and no much larger clone is one base off.

The immunoSEQ Assay, a bias-controlled multiplex PCR, was used to amplify TCRbeta CDR3 regions from genomic DNA. Concerning the study's data processing: Nucleated cell counts per sample were estimated from amplification of reference gene primers within the assay. Sequence reads were collapsed and filtered to measure the absolute abundance of every unique TCRbeta CDR3 rearrangement. For each sample, productive Simpson clonality was calculated as the square root of Simpson's diversity index over productive rearrangements. TCRdb stores this immuneACCESS table with in-frame sequences only. Part of the clones is absent; in the studies checked, under half of the shortfall reflects unresolved V genes, and no reason is known for the rest. D and trimming come from the DNA, and the V and J calls and clone size come from that table. The sample data list fewer than 350,000 clones, and about nine tenths of these were observed just once. The ten most abundant clones make up roughly a tenth of the sample.

The sequence was collected from a man under 40 with COVID-19, enrolled during active disease. Recombination joined TRBV6-6 with TRBJ1-2; TRBD1 matches 7 bases in the middle. The sample consisted of peripheral blood. The CDR3 in this case is CASSPDRVTYTF. In nucleotide form, the sequence is TGTGCCAGCAGTCCCGACAGGGTGACCTACACCTTC.